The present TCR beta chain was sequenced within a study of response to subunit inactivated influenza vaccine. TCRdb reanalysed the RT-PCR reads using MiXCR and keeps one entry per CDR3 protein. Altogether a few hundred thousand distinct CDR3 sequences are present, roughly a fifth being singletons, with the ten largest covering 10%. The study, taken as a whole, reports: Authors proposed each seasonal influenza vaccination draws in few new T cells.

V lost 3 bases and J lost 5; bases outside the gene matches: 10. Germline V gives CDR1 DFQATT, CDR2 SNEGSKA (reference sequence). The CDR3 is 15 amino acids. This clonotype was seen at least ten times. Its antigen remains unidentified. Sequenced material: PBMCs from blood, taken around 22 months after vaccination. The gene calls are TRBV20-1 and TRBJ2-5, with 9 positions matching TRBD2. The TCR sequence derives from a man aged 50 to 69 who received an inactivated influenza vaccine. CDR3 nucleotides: TGCAGTGCTAGGGGTGCTAGCGGGATCTTGGAGACCCAGTACTTC. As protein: CSARGASGILETQYF.